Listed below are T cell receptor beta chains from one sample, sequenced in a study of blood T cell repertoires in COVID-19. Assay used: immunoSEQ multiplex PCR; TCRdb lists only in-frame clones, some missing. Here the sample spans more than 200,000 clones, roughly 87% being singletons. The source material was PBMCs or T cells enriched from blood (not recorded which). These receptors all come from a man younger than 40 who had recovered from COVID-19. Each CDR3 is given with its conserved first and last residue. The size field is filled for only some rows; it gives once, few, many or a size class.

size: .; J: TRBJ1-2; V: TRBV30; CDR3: CAWSRSGSYGYTF
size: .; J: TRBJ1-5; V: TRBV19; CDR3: CASTGRGRYSNQPQHF
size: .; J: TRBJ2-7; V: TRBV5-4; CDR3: CASSFGTGSSNYEQYF
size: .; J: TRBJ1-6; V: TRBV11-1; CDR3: CASSLGRGNSPLHF
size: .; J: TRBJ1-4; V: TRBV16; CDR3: CASSRRPGQGSEKLFF
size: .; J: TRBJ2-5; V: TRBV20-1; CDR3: CSAVPSQTQYF
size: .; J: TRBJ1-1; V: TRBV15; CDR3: CATSRDTDTEAFF
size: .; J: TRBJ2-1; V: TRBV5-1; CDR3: CASSSSGTPNEQFF
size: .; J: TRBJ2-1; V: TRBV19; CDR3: CATQPGRSSWDEQFF
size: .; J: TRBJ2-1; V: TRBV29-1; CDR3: CSVAGGSYNEQFF
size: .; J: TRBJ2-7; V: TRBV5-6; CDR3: CASSLARDSLSYEQYF
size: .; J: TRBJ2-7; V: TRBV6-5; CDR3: CASGSYLGATYEQYF
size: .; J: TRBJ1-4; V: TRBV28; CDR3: CASSSYRKTGTSATNEKLFF
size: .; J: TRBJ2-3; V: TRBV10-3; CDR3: CAISTPTGAASTDTQYF
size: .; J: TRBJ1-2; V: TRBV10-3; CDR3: CAIRDRVGTYGYTF
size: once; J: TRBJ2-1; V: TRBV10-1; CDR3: CASSDPGTGYEQFF
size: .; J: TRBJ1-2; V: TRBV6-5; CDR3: CASSNTGVFF
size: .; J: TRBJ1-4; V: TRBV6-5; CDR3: CASSSDRAKLFF
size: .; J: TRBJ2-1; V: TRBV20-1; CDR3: CSASGVTEQFF
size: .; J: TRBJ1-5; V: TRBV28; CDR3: CASRTGINQPQHF
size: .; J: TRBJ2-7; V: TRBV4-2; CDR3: CASSQGQGGAYEQYF
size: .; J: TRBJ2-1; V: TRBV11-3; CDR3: CASSPGTSGRAGQFF
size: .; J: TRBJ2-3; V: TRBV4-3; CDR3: CASSHRSTDTQYF
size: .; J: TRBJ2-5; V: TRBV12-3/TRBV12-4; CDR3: CASSLQYQETQYF
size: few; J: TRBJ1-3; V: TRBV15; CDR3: CATADTFPGNTIYF
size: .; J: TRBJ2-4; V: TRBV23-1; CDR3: CASSLRQGGQKNIQYF
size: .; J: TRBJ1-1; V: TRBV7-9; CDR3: CASSFYWGENTEAFF
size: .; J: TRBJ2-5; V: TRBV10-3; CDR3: CAISGQEQETQYF
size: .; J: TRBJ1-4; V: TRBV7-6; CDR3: CASSRDRGEKLFF
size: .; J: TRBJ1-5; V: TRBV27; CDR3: CASSLNRVNQPQHF
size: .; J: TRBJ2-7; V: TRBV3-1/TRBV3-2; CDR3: CASKQGAQVYEQYF
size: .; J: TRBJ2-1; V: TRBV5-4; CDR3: CASSLASMVADYNEQFF
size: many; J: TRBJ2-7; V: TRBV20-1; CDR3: CSARQTYEQYF
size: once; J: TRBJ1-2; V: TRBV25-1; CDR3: CASSEVGYRGKGVGYTF
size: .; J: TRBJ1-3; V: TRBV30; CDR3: CAWSGRMGQGDTIYF
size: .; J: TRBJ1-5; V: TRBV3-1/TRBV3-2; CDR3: CASSPRDSSNQPQHF
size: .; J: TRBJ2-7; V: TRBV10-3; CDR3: CAIINTATYEQYF
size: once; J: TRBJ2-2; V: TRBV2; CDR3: CASSVPSAYTGELFF
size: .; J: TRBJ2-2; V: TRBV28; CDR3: CASSFGVAGGPGELFF
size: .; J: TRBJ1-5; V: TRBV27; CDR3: CASRDTTGTQPQHF
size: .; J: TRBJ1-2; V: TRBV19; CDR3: CASSMGGRNVDYGYTF
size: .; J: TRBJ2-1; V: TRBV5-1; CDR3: CASSFLGLAGGRSYNEQFF
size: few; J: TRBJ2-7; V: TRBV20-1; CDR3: CSAPKGVAQYF
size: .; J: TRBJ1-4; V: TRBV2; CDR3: CASRRQGRAEKLFF
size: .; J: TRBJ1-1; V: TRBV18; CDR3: CASSMNTEAFF